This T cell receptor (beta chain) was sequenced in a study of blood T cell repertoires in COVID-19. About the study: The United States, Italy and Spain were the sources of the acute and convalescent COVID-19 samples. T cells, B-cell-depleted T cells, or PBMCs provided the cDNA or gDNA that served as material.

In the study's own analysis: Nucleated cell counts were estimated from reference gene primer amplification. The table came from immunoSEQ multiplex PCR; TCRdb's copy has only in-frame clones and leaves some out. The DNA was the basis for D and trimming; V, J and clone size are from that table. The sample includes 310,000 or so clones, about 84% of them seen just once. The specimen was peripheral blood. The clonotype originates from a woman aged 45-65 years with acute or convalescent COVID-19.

The DNA of the CDR3 is TGTGCCAGCAGCCACGGACAGGGCTTGGCTACGCAGTATTTT. Translation: CASSHGQGLATQYF. This sequence joins TRBV14 and TRBJ2-3; 8 bases line up with TRBD1. CDR3 length: 14 residues. J lost 8 bases, V lost 3 bases, and 7 bases had no gene match. The germline CDR1 and CDR2 sequences are SGHDN and FVKESK.